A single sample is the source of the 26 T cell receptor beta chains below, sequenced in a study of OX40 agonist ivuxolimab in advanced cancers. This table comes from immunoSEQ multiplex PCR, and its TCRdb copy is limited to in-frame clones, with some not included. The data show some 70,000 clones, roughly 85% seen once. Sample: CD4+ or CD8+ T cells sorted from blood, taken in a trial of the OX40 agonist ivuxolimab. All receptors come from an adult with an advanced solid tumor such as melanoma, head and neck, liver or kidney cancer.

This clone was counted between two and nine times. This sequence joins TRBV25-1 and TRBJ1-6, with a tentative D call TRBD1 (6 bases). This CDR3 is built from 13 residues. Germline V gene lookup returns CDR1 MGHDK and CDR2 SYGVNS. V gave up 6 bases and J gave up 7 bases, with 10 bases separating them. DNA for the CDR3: TGTGCCAGCAGGGACACAGGGAATTCACCCCTCCACTTT. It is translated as CASRDTGNSPLHF.

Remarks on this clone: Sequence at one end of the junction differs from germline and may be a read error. The CDR3 here is CASTQGQGYRRAEVF. Here the CDR3 DNA reads TGTGCCAGCACCCAAGGGCAGGGTTATCGACGCGCAGAGGTCTTT. This chain links TRBV6-5 with TRBJ1-1, with a possible D match to TRBD1 (5 bases). The CDR3 loop spans 15 amino acids. Looked up from germline, CDR1 is MNHEY and CDR2 is SVGAGI.

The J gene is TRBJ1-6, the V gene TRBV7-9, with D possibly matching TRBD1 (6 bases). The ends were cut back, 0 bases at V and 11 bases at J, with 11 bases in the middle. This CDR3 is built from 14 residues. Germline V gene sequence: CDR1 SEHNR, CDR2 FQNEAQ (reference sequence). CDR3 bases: TGTGCCAGCAGCTTAGCTCAGGGGAACCCACCCCTCCACTTT. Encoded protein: CASSLAQGNPPLHF.

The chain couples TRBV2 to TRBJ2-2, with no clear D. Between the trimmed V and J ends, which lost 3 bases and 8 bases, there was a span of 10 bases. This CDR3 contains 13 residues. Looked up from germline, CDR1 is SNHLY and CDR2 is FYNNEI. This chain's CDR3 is CASSDAGQGELFF. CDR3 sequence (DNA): TGTGCCAGCAGTGATGCCGGGCAGGGGGAGCTGTTTTTT.

The DNA for the CDR3 is TGTGCCAGCAGCTTAGGATCCGGGGGTACTGGGGCCAACGTCCTGACTTTC. It specifies CASSLGSGGTGANVLTF. The chain has TRBV7-2 and TRBJ2-6, with D tentatively TRBD2 (6 bases). This CDR3 region has 17 residues. Germline CDR1 SGHTA, CDR2 FQGNSA. Trimming removed 1 base from V and 2 bases from J, with 12 bases in between.

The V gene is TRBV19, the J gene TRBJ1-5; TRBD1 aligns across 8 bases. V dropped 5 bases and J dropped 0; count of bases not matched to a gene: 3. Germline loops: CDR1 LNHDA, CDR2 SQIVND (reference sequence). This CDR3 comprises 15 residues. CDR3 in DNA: TGTGCCAGTAGTGGGACAGGCGGTAGCAATCAGCCCCAGCATTTT. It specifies CASSGTGGSNQPQHF. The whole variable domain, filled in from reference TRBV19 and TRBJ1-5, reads DGGITQSPKYLFRKEGQNVTLSCEQNLNHDAMYWYRQDPGQGLRLIYYSQIVNDFQKGDIAEGYSVSREKKESFPLTVTSAQKNPTAFYLCASSGTGGSNQPQHFGDGTRLSIL.

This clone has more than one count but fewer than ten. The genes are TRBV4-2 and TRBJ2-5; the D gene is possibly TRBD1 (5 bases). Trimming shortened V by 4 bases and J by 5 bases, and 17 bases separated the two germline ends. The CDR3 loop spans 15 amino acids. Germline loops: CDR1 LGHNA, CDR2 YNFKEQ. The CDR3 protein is CASSRFWGPRETQYF. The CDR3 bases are TGTGCCAGCAGCCGATTTTGGGGCCCCCGGGAGACCCAGTACTTC.

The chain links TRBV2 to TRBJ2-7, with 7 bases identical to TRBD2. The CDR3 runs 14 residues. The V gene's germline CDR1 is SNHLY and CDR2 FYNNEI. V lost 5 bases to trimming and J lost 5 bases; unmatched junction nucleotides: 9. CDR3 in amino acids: CASSPRGVFNEQYF. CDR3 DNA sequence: TGTGCCAGCAGTCCCCGGGGGGTATTCAACGAGCAGTACTTC.

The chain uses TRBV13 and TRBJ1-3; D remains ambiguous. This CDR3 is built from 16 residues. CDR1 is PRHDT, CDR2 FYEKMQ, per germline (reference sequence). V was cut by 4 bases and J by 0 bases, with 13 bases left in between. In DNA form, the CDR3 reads TGTGCCAGCAGCTCGGGAAACGGACCCTCTGGAAACACCATATATTTT. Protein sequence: CASSSGNGPSGNTIYF.

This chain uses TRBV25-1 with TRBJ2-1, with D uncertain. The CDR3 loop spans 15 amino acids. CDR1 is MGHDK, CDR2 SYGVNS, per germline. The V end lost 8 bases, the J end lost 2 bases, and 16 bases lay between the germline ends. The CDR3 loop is CASSERVVTYNEQFF. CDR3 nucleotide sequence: TGTGCCAGCTCCGAGCGTGTGGTCACCTACAATGAGCAGTTCTTC. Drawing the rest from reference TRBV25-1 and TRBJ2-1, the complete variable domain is EADIYQTPRYLVIGTGKKITLECSQTMGHDKMYWYQQDPGMELHLIHYSYGVNSTEKGDLSSESTVSRIRTEHFPLTLESARPSHTSQYLCASSERVVTYNEQFFGPGTRLTVL.

The CDR3 loop is CASSSDVNSYEQYF. Here the CDR3 DNA reads TGTGCCAGCAGCTCGGACGTAAACTCCTACGAGCAGTACTTC. The rearrangement joins TRBV7-2 to TRBJ2-7; D not resolved. This CDR3 spans 14 amino acids. CDR1 is SGHTA, CDR2 FQGNSA, per germline. V was pared by 4 bases and J by 0 bases, with 10 bases between.

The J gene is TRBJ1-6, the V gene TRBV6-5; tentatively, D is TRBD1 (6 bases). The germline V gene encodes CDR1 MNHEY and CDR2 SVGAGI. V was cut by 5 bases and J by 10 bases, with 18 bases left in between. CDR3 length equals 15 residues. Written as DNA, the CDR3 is TGTGCCAGCAGTGTGGGGGCGAGGAAGGGATCACCCCTCCACTTT. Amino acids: CASSVGARKGSPLHF.

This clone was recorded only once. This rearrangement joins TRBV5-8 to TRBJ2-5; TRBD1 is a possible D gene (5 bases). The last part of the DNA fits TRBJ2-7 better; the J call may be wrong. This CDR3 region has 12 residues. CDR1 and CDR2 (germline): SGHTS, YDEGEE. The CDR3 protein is CASSLGDYEQYF. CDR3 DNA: TGTGCCAGCAGCTTAGGGGATTACGAGCAGTACTTC.

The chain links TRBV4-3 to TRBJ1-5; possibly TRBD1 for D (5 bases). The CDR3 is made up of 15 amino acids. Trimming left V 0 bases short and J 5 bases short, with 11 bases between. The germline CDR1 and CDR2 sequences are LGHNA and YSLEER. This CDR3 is CASSQDWGTYQPQHF. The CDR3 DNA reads TGCGCCAGCAGCCAAGACTGGGGGACTTATCAGCCCCAGCATTTT.

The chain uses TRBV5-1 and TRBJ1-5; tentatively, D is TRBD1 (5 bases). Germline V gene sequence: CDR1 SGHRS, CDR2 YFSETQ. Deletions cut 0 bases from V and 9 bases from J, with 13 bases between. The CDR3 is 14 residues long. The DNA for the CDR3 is TGCGCCAGCAGCTTGGGCGCGGCCCAGGGGCCCCAGCATTTT. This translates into CASSLGAAQGPQHF. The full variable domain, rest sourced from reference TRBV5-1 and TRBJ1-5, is KAGVTQTPRYLIKTRGQQVTLSCSPISGHRSVSWYQQTPGQGLQFLFEYFSETQRNKGNFPGRFSGRQFSNSRSEMNVSTLELGDSALYLCASSLGAAQGPQHFGDGTRLSIL.

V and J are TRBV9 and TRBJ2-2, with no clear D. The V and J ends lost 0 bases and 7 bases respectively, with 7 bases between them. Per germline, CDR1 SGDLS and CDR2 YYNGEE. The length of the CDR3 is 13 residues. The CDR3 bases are TGTGCCAGCAGCGTAGGACCGGGCGGGGAGCTGTTTTTT. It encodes CASSVGPGGELFF.

CDR3 sequence reads: CASSFITGEEGYTF. The CDR3 region has the DNA TGTGCCAGCAGCTTTATTACAGGGGAAGAGGGCTACACCTTC. The chain couples TRBV7-9 to TRBJ1-2, with 7 bases lining up with TRBD1. Looked up from germline, CDR1 is SEHNR and CDR2 is FQNEAQ (reference sequence). The J segment lost 8 bases and the V segment lost 3 bases, leaving 9 bases of the junction unmatched. The CDR3 has 14 amino acids.

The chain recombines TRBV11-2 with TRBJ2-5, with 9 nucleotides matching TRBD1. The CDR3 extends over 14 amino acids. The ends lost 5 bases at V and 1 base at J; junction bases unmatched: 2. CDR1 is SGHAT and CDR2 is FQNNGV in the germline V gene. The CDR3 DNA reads TGTGCCAGCAGCATGGGACAGGGCCAAGAGACCCAGTACTTC. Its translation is CASSMGQGQETQYF.

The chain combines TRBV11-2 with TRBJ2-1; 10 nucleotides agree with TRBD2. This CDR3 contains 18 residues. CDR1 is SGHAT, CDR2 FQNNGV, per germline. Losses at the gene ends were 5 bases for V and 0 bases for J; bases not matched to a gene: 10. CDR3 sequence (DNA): TGTGCCAGCAGCAGTCTAGCGGGGGCTATTAGCTCCTACAATGAGCAGTTCTTC. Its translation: CASSSLAGAISSYNEQFF.

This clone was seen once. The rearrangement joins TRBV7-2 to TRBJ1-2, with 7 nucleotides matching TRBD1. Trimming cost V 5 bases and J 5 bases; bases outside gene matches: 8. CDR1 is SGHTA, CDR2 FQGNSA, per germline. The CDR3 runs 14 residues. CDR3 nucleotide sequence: TGTGCCAGCAGCCCCGACAGGGAGCCATATGGCTACACCTTC. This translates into CASSPDREPYGYTF.

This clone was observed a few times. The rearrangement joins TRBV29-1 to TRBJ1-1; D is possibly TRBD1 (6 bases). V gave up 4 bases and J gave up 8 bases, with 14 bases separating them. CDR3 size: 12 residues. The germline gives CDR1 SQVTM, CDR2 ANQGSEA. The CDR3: CSVGSGGKEAFF. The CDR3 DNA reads TGCAGCGTTGGCTCGGGGGGCAAAGAAGCTTTCTTT.

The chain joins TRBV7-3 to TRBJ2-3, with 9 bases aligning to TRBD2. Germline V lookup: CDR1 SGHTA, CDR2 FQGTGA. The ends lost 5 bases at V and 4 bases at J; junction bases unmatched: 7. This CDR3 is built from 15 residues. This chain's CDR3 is CASSPAGGTADTQYF. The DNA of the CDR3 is TGTGCCAGCAGCCCAGCGGGGGGTACGGCAGATACGCAGTATTTT.

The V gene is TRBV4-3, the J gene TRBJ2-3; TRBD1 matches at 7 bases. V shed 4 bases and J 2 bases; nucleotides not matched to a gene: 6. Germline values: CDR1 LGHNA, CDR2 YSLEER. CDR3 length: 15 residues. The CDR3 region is CASSPGQLHTDTQYF. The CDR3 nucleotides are TGCGCCAGCAGCCCGGGACAGCTACACACAGATACGCAGTATTTT.

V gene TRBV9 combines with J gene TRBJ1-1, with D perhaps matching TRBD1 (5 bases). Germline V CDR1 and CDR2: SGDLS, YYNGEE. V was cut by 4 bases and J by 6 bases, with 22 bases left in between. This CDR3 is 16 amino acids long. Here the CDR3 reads CASSPGVGGFIAEAFF. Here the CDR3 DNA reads TGTGCCAGCAGCCCCGGAGTGGGGGGTTTTATCGCTGAAGCTTTCTTT.

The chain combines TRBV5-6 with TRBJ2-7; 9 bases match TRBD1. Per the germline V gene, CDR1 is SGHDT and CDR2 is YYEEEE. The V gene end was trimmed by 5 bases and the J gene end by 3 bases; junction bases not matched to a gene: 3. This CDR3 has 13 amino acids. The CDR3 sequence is CASRGQGFYEQYF. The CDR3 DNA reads TGTGCCAGCAGGGGACAGGGTTTCTACGAGCAGTACTTC.

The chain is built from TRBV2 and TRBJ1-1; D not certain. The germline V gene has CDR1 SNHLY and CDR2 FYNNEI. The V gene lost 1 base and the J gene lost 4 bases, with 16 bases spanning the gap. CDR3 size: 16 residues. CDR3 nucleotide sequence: TGTGCCAGCAGTGAAGAGAGGCCTTCGAGCGGCACTGAAGCTTTCTTT. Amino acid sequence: CASSEERPSSGTEAFF.